The rows below give T cell receptor beta chains drawn from one sample of a study of cytomegalovirus exposure and HLA in healthy donors. The data were produced by immunoSEQ multiplex PCR, yet TCRdb's version contains in-frame clones alone and is incomplete. The sample yields around 220,000 clones, approximately 83% seen once. Source material: PBMCs. Receptors were obtained from a girl aged 10 to 17 in good health and CMV-seronegative. Both conserved end residues are trimmed from each CDR3. Size is omitted from some rows. Given values are once, few, many or a class for expanded clones.

v_gene	j_gene	abundance	CDR3aa
TRBV2	TRBJ2-3	-	ASSLAGGSTDTQY
TRBV28	TRBJ1-1	-	ASSDVQVSTEAF
TRBV6-5	TRBJ1-2	-	ASSYPGGQGNGYT
TRBV7-4	TRBJ2-2	few	ASSPQGLAGVSGELF
TRBV28	TRBJ1-1	-	ATGGGFTEAF
TRBV19	TRBJ2-7	-	ASSPYGLAEPYEQY
TRBV19	TRBJ1-3	-	ASTPRGAGAGSGNTIY
TRBV7-3	TRBJ2-1	-	ASSLRRETYNEQF
TRBV2	TRBJ2-5	-	ASSVEVGETQY
TRBV30	TRBJ1-1	-	AWTAGPGQRVTMNTEAF
TRBV28	TRBJ1-2	-	ASTAANIQGGGYT
TRBV11-2	TRBJ2-7	-	ASSQTTGVVISEQY
TRBV5-6	TRBJ1-6	few	ASSYRTGMSSPLH
TRBV6-4	TRBJ2-1	once	ASSETGYSLNEQF
TRBV7-3	TRBJ2-6	once	ASSLWGQGPSGANVLT
TRBV4-2	TRBJ2-7	once	ASSLFGGEQY
TRBV7-2	TRBJ2-3	-	ASSLGTSGATDTQY
TRBV5-1	TRBJ1-4	-	ASSYTGAATNEKLF